This T cell receptor (beta chain) is from a study of blood T cell repertoires in COVID-19. Study-wide background: Specimens from acute and convalescent COVID-19 originated in the United States, Italy and Spain.

As concerns this clone: With a far larger clone one base away, a read error is the likely cause.

CDR1 and CDR2 (germline): SNHLY, FYNNEI. The CDR3 spans 13 residues. V shed 5 bases and J 2 bases; nucleotides not matched to a gene: 3. Here immunoSEQ multiplex PCR was the method, and the copy in TCRdb shows in-frame clones only, minus some. The sample lists about 250,000 clones, around 85% occurring once. The receptor was derived from an elderly man with acute or convalescent COVID-19. Sequenced material: peripheral blood. This rearrangement joins TRBV2 to TRBJ2-7, with 7 bases identical to TRBD1. In DNA, the CDR3 is TGTGCCAGCAGTACCGGGACAGCCTACGAGCAGTACTTC. Translated, it gives CASSTGTAYEQYF. The full variable domain, its missing parts supplied by reference TRBV2 and TRBJ2-7, is EPEVTQTPSHQVTQMGQEVILRCVPISNHLYFYWYRQILGQKVEFLVSFYNNEISEKSEIFDDQFSVERPDGSNFTLKIRSTKLEDSAMYFCASSTGTAYEQYFGPGTRLTVT.